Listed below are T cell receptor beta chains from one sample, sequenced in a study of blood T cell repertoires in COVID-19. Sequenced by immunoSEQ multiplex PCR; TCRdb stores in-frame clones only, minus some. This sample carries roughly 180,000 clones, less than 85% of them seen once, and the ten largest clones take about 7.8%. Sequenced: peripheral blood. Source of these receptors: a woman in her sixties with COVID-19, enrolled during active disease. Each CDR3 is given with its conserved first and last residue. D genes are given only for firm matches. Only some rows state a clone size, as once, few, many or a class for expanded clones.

CDR3nt: TGTGCCAGCAGCCTGGGACTAGCGGGGGGAACAGATACGCAGTATTTT
CDR3aa: CASSLGLAGGTDTQYF
v_gene: TRBV11-2
j_gene: TRBJ2-3
d_gene: TRBD2
len: 16
abundance: once

CDR3nt: TGTGCCAGCAGTTTGGGGACTGGGTCCTATGGCTACACCTTC
CDR3aa: CASSLGTGSYGYTF
v_gene: TRBV27
j_gene: TRBJ1-2
d_gene: .
len: 14
abundance: .

CDR3nt: TGTGCCAGCAGCCTAGGAGGGAGCAATCAGCCCCAGCATTTT
CDR3aa: CASSLGGSNQPQHF
v_gene: TRBV3-1/TRBV3-2
j_gene: TRBJ1-5
d_gene: .
len: 14
abundance: .

CDR3nt: TGTGCCAGCAGTAGACAGAGGATAGAGACCCAGTACTTC
CDR3aa: CASSRQRIETQYF
v_gene: TRBV6-5
j_gene: TRBJ2-5
d_gene: .
len: 13
abundance: .

CDR3nt: TGTGCCAGTAGTCTACTCAGGGGGCGGAATGAAAAACTGTTTTTT
CDR3aa: CASSLLRGRNEKLFF
v_gene: TRBV19
j_gene: TRBJ1-4
d_gene: TRBD1
len: 15
abundance: .

CDR3nt: TGTGCCAGCAGCAACCGACAGGGGGCTACATCCACTGAAGCTTTCTTT
CDR3aa: CASSNRQGATSTEAFF
v_gene: TRBV21-1
j_gene: TRBJ1-1
d_gene: .
len: 16
abundance: .

CDR3nt: TGTGCCAGCTCACTAACGACAGGGGACGACTATGGCTACACCTTC
CDR3aa: CASSLTTGDDYGYTF
v_gene: TRBV18
j_gene: TRBJ1-2
d_gene: TRBD1
len: 15
abundance: .

CDR3nt: TGTGCCAGCAGTTTGAGTAATGAAAAACTGTTTTTT
CDR3aa: CASSLSNEKLFF
v_gene: TRBV28
j_gene: TRBJ1-4
d_gene: .
len: 12
abundance: once

CDR3nt: TGTGCCAGCAGCTTGTTTTTGACAGACTCTTATGGCTACACCTTC
CDR3aa: CASSLFLTDSYGYTF
v_gene: TRBV5-4
j_gene: TRBJ1-2
d_gene: .
len: 15
abundance: .

CDR3nt: TGCGCCAGCAGCCAAGAGAGGGACAGGCGCGGCTACACCTTC
CDR3aa: CASSQERDRRGYTF
v_gene: TRBV4-3
j_gene: TRBJ1-2
d_gene: TRBD1
len: 14
abundance: many

CDR3nt: TGTGCCAGCAGCCTAGGGACAGGCCGCTCTGGAAACACCATATATTTT
CDR3aa: CASSLGTGRSGNTIYF
v_gene: TRBV5-4
j_gene: TRBJ1-3
d_gene: TRBD1
len: 16
abundance: .

CDR3nt: TGTGCCACCTTATCCGCGAGCGGGGGGATTCGAGAGCAGTTCTTC
CDR3aa: CATLSASGGIREQFF
v_gene: TRBV2
j_gene: TRBJ2-1
d_gene: TRBD2
len: 15
abundance: .

CDR3nt: TGCGCCAGCAGCTTAGGACTAGCGGGAGCCTCACAGTACTTC
CDR3aa: CASSLGLAGASQYF
v_gene: TRBV5-1
j_gene: TRBJ2-7
d_gene: TRBD2
len: 14
abundance: .

CDR3nt: TGTGCCAGCAGATCTAGAGGGACAACCCCCACAGATACGCAGTATTTT
CDR3aa: CASRSRGTTPTDTQYF
v_gene: TRBV27
j_gene: TRBJ2-3
d_gene: .
len: 16
abundance: .

CDR3nt: TGTGCCAGCAGTTCCCCGAGGGGGCGGAACACTGAAGCTTTCTTT
CDR3aa: CASSSPRGRNTEAFF
v_gene: TRBV28
j_gene: TRBJ1-1
d_gene: TRBD1
len: 15
abundance: .

CDR3nt: TGTGCCAGCTCACCCTTGGGACTTACCTCTCCCAACGATGGCTACACCTTC
CDR3aa: CASSPLGLTSPNDGYTF
v_gene: TRBV18
j_gene: TRBJ1-2
d_gene: .
len: 17
abundance: few

CDR3nt: TGTGCCAGCACCTGGGGGGGCGGGTATGGCTACACCTTC
CDR3aa: CASTWGGGYGYTF
v_gene: TRBV28
j_gene: TRBJ1-2
d_gene: .
len: 13
abundance: .

CDR3nt: TGTGCCAGCAGCCTAGCTGGGGGCCACGGTTCACCCCTCCACTTT
CDR3aa: CASSLAGGHGSPLHF
v_gene: TRBV7-9
j_gene: TRBJ1-6
d_gene: .
len: 15
abundance: .

CDR3nt: TGTGCCAGCAATAAGGGGGTCAGGGGGTACCCCACTGAAGCTTTCTTT
CDR3aa: CASNKGVRGYPTEAFF
v_gene: TRBV28
j_gene: TRBJ1-1
d_gene: TRBD1
len: 16
abundance: .

CDR3nt: TGTGCCATCAGTGAGTCAAGACTCAACACAGATACGCAGTATTTT
CDR3aa: CAISESRLNTDTQYF
v_gene: TRBV10-3
j_gene: TRBJ2-3
d_gene: .
len: 15
abundance: .

CDR3nt: TGTGCCTGGAGTGTACGTAGGACACGCTATGGCTACACCTTC
CDR3aa: CAWSVRRTRYGYTF
v_gene: TRBV30
j_gene: TRBJ1-2
d_gene: .
len: 14
abundance: .

CDR3nt: TGTGCCAGCAGCTTGGGACAGGGCAATAATTCACCCCTCCACTTT
CDR3aa: CASSLGQGNNSPLHF
v_gene: TRBV7-9
j_gene: TRBJ1-6
d_gene: TRBD1
len: 15
abundance: .

CDR3nt: TGTGCCAGCAAGCTGGGACTAGCGGGGATCACCGGGGAGCTGTTTTTT
CDR3aa: CASKLGLAGITGELFF
v_gene: TRBV28
j_gene: TRBJ2-2
d_gene: TRBD2
len: 16
abundance: .

CDR3nt: TGTGCCAGCTCACCGTTGCCGGTGGGCCGGGGGGGCAATCAGCCCCAGCATTTT
CDR3aa: CASSPLPVGRGGNQPQHF
v_gene: TRBV18
j_gene: TRBJ1-5
d_gene: .
len: 18
abundance: medium-sized

CDR3nt: TGTGCCAGCAGTGCCTCAAGAGCAACTAATGAAAAACTGTTTTTT
CDR3aa: CASSASRATNEKLFF
v_gene: TRBV27
j_gene: TRBJ1-4
d_gene: .
len: 15
abundance: few

CDR3nt: TGTGCCAGCAGTGAGGGTGCAGGGGCTGGAAACACCATATATTTT
CDR3aa: CASSEGAGAGNTIYF
v_gene: TRBV2
j_gene: TRBJ1-3
d_gene: .
len: 15
abundance: .

CDR3nt: TGTGCCAGCAAGTGGAGGAGGTCCTACAATGAGCAGTTCTTC
CDR3aa: CASKWRRSYNEQFF
v_gene: TRBV27
j_gene: TRBJ2-1
d_gene: .
len: 14
abundance: .

CDR3nt: TGTGCCAGCAGCGTAGAGGGACAGGGGGCTATTCCCCTCCACTTT
CDR3aa: CASSVEGQGAIPLHF
v_gene: TRBV9
j_gene: TRBJ1-6
d_gene: TRBD1
len: 15
abundance: .

CDR3nt: TGTGCTAGTGGTTTGGACAGCTACTATGGCTACACCTTC
CDR3aa: CASGLDSYYGYTF
v_gene: TRBV12-5
j_gene: TRBJ1-2
d_gene: .
len: 13
abundance: few

CDR3nt: TGTGCCAGCAGGCCGGGACAGGCTAATGAAAAACTGTTTTTT
CDR3aa: CASRPGQANEKLFF
v_gene: TRBV28
j_gene: TRBJ1-4
d_gene: TRBD1
len: 14
abundance: .

CDR3nt: TGCGCCAGCAGCTTGGTAAATCAGCCCCAGCATTTT
CDR3aa: CASSLVNQPQHF
v_gene: TRBV5-1
j_gene: TRBJ1-5
d_gene: .
len: 12
abundance: few

CDR3nt: TGTGCCAGCAGCCCTCAGGGGTCCTCCTACAATGAGCAGTTCTTC
CDR3aa: CASSPQGSSYNEQFF
v_gene: TRBV7-3
j_gene: TRBJ2-1
d_gene: .
len: 15
abundance: few

CDR3nt: TGTGCCAGCAGTTACGCCCGGGGTAACGAGCAGTACTTC
CDR3aa: CASSYARGNEQYF
v_gene: TRBV6-6
j_gene: TRBJ2-7
d_gene: .
len: 13
abundance: .

CDR3nt: TGTGCCAGCAGCCGCCGCCTAATGACAGGAAACATTCAGTACTTC
CDR3aa: CASSRRLMTGNIQYF
v_gene: TRBV7-3
j_gene: TRBJ2-4
d_gene: .
len: 15
abundance: .

CDR3nt: TGTGCCAGCAGGAAGGGGGGGGGAAGGGAGACCCAGTACTTC
CDR3aa: CASRKGGGRETQYF
v_gene: TRBV5-4
j_gene: TRBJ2-5
d_gene: .
len: 14
abundance: .

CDR3nt: TGTGCCAGCAGTGAAGTAACAGGGAGCTCTGGAAACACCATATATTTT
CDR3aa: CASSEVTGSSGNTIYF
v_gene: TRBV6-1
j_gene: TRBJ1-3
d_gene: .
len: 16
abundance: once

CDR3nt: TGTGCCAGCAGCTTAGGACAGCTACGAAATTCACCCCTCCACTTT
CDR3aa: CASSLGQLRNSPLHF
v_gene: TRBV7-2
j_gene: TRBJ1-6
d_gene: .
len: 15
abundance: .

CDR3nt: TGTGCCAGCGGGACTAGCGGGAATATCTATGAGCAGTTCTTC
CDR3aa: CASGTSGNIYEQFF
v_gene: TRBV19
j_gene: TRBJ2-1
d_gene: TRBD2
len: 14
abundance: .

CDR3nt: TGTGCCAGCAGCTTGGCGCCGGGACAGGGGGCTAGGGGCACCGGGGAGCTGTTTTTT
CDR3aa: CASSLAPGQGARGTGELFF
v_gene: TRBV11-3
j_gene: TRBJ2-2
d_gene: TRBD1
len: 19
abundance: .

CDR3nt: TGTGCCAGCAGTTTAAGCCCAGGGACAGGTTCACCCCTCCACTTT
CDR3aa: CASSLSPGTGSPLHF
v_gene: TRBV28
j_gene: TRBJ1-6
d_gene: TRBD1
len: 15
abundance: .

CDR3nt: TGTGCCAGCAGACCCCGGGACAGGGGGTCACTGACTGCGGAGACCCAGTACTTC
CDR3aa: CASRPRDRGSLTAETQYF
v_gene: TRBV7-9
j_gene: TRBJ2-5
d_gene: TRBD1
len: 18
abundance: few

CDR3nt: TGTGCCAGCAGTCTCCACACCCCCACAGGGCGAACTGAAGCTTTCTTT
CDR3aa: CASSLHTPTGRTEAFF
v_gene: TRBV28
j_gene: TRBJ1-1
d_gene: .
len: 16
abundance: few

CDR3nt: TGTGCCAGCAGCTCTTCGGCTCAGGCTGGCACTGAAGCTTTCTTT
CDR3aa: CASSSSAQAGTEAFF
v_gene: TRBV7-2
j_gene: TRBJ1-1
d_gene: .
len: 15
abundance: .

CDR3nt: TGTGCCAGCAGCTTGGGACAGGGGGCCCACTACGAGCAGTACTTC
CDR3aa: CASSLGQGAHYEQYF
v_gene: TRBV7-3
j_gene: TRBJ2-7
d_gene: TRBD1
len: 15
abundance: .

CDR3nt: TGTGCCAGCAGCCCGGGACAGATGAACACTGAAGCTTTCTTT
CDR3aa: CASSPGQMNTEAFF
v_gene: TRBV7-9
j_gene: TRBJ1-1
d_gene: TRBD1
len: 14
abundance: few

CDR3nt: TGTGCCAGTAAGGGACAGCGAAAAGTGAACACTGAAGCTTTCTTT
CDR3aa: CASKGQRKVNTEAFF
v_gene: TRBV19
j_gene: TRBJ1-1
d_gene: TRBD1
len: 15
abundance: once

CDR3nt: TGTGCCAGCAGTTATGGGGACAGTAGTAATGAAAAACTGTTTTTT
CDR3aa: CASSYGDSSNEKLFF
v_gene: TRBV6-5
j_gene: TRBJ1-4
d_gene: TRBD1
len: 15
abundance: .

CDR3nt: TGTGCCAGCAGTTTGAGGGCGGGAGTATTCAATGAGCAGTTCTTC
CDR3aa: CASSLRAGVFNEQFF
v_gene: TRBV28
j_gene: TRBJ2-1
d_gene: TRBD2
len: 15
abundance: .

CDR3nt: TGTGCCAGCATCCCACAGGGGGTAGGAAGGGCTAACTATGGCTACACCTTC
CDR3aa: CASIPQGVGRANYGYTF
v_gene: TRBV27
j_gene: TRBJ1-2
d_gene: TRBD1
len: 17
abundance: once

CDR3nt: TGTGCCAGCAGCCAAGCGGGGGGAAGCAATCAGCCCCAGCATTTT
CDR3aa: CASSQAGGSNQPQHF
v_gene: TRBV3-1/TRBV3-2
j_gene: TRBJ1-5
d_gene: .
len: 15
abundance: .

CDR3nt: TGTGCCAGCAGCCTCCCGAACAGGGGGGCCGGGGAGCTGTTTTTT
CDR3aa: CASSLPNRGAGELFF
v_gene: TRBV3-1/TRBV3-2
j_gene: TRBJ2-2
d_gene: TRBD1
len: 15
abundance: .

CDR3nt: TGTGCCAGCAGCTTAGTAGGGACAGGGGCCTACAATGAGCAGTTCTTC
CDR3aa: CASSLVGTGAYNEQFF
v_gene: TRBV7-2
j_gene: TRBJ2-1
d_gene: TRBD1
len: 16
abundance: .

CDR3nt: TGTGCCAGATCACAGGGTTTCGGTCAGCCCCAGCATTTT
CDR3aa: CARSQGFGQPQHF
v_gene: TRBV30
j_gene: TRBJ1-5
d_gene: .
len: 13
abundance: .

CDR3nt: TGCGCCAGCAGCTCCGGGACACCGAACACCGGGGAGCTGTTTTTT
CDR3aa: CASSSGTPNTGELFF
v_gene: TRBV5-1
j_gene: TRBJ2-2
d_gene: .
len: 15
abundance: .

CDR3nt: TGTGCCTTTCCGGGGACTTCATACGAGCAGTACTTC
CDR3aa: CAFPGTSYEQYF
v_gene: TRBV14
j_gene: TRBJ2-7
d_gene: .
len: 12
abundance: few

CDR3nt: TGTGCCAGCTTCCAACCAGCGGTGGCAGACTATGGCTACACCTTC
CDR3aa: CASFQPAVADYGYTF
v_gene: TRBV18
j_gene: TRBJ1-2
d_gene: .
len: 15
abundance: .

CDR3nt: TGCAGCGTTGAGTCAGGGGATGCGGAGACCCAGTACTTC
CDR3aa: CSVESGDAETQYF
v_gene: TRBV29-1
j_gene: TRBJ2-5
d_gene: .
len: 13
abundance: .

CDR3nt: TGTGCCAGTAGTATAGGTCCTAGCGGGAGTTACACCGGGGAGCTGTTTTTT
CDR3aa: CASSIGPSGSYTGELFF
v_gene: TRBV19
j_gene: TRBJ2-2
d_gene: TRBD2
len: 17
abundance: .

CDR3nt: TGTGCCAGCAGATCGACAGGCCTTTCCTACGAGCAGTACTTC
CDR3aa: CASRSTGLSYEQYF
v_gene: TRBV28
j_gene: TRBJ2-7
d_gene: .
len: 14
abundance: few